Listed below are T cell receptor beta chains from one sample, sequenced in a study of blood T cells in healthy people across ages. TCRdb re-called the 5' RACE reads with MiXCR, one entry per CDR3 protein. The sample contains roughly 800,000 distinct CDR3 sequences, roughly 50% of which appear only once. The specimen sequenced was blood. These receptors all stem from a man aged 30 to 39 in good health. Both conserved end residues are part of each CDR3. The D gene is left open where the match is weak. Clone size is not always given. Where it is, it says once, few, many or a class for expanded clones.

J gene	clone size	V gene	D gene	CDR3 DNA	CDR3 protein
TRBJ2-1	-	TRBV20-1	TRBD2	TGCAGTGCTAGAGGTGGGGGTGGGGCTAGCGGGATGTCCTACAATGAGCAGTTCTTC	CSARGGGGASGMSYNEQFF
TRBJ2-7	-	TRBV7-9	TRBD2	TGTGCCAGCGCGGGGGATGGCGTCTTGTACGAGCAGTACTTC	CASAGDGVLYEQYF
TRBJ2-7	-	TRBV29-1	-	TGCAGCGTTGAAGATCATGGGAGTGTACCCTACGAGCAGTACTTC	CSVEDHGSVPYEQYF
TRBJ2-2	-	TRBV10-3	-	TGTGCCATCAGTGAAAGGGGACCTGGAGTCCCCGGGGAGCTGTTTTTT	CAISERGPGVPGELFF
TRBJ2-5	few	TRBV25-1	TRBD1	TGTGCCAGCAGTCACCAGAAGTACGGACAGGGTCTAGAGACCCAGTACTTC	CASSHQKYGQGLETQYF
TRBJ1-2	-	TRBV6-4	-	TGTGCCACCTGGGGGAGTGATGTACGCCGCTACACCTTC	CATWGSDVRRYTF
TRBJ2-4	-	TRBV29-1	-	TGCAGCGTCGGGACTCCGAAAAACATTCAGTACTTC	CSVGTPKNIQYF
TRBJ2-3	-	TRBV20-1	-	TGCAGTGCTCTCAACTCCCGGAGCACAGATACGCAGTATTTT	CSALNSRSTDTQYF
TRBJ2-3	few	TRBV11-2	-	TGTGCCAGCAGCTTACCCCCGGAGGGGCGCACAGATACGCAGTATTTT	CASSLPPEGRTDTQYF
TRBJ1-6	-	TRBV7-2	TRBD1	TGTGCCAGCAGCCCACAGGGAGACAGGGGGCATTCACCCCTCCACTTT	CASSPQGDRGHSPLHF
TRBJ2-5	once	TRBV5-6	-	TGTGCCAGCAGCTTGGGGCTCCAGTCCTACAATGAGCAGTACTTC	CASSLGLQSYNEQYF
TRBJ2-1	-	TRBV20-1	-	TGCAGTGCTAGGGTGGGGAGCCACTCCTACAATGAGCAGTTCTTC	CSARVGSHSYNEQFF
TRBJ2-4	-	TRBV7-2	-	TGTGCCAGCAGCTCAAGAGGGCTCGGGGGCATTCAGTACTTC	CASSSRGLGGIQYF
TRBJ2-3	-	TRBV6-2/TRBV6-3	TRBD2	TGTGCCAGCAGGGACGGGACTAGCGGAACAGATACGCAGTATTTT	CASRDGTSGTDTQYF
TRBJ2-7	-	TRBV29-1	TRBD1	TGCAGCGGGGGACAGGGGGGAGGCGAGCAGTACTTC	CSGGQGGGEQYF
TRBJ2-5	-	TRBV11-3	-	TGTGCCAGCAGCCTAGCCCCCGTGGAGACCCAGTACTTC	CASSLAPVETQYF
TRBJ2-3	-	TRBV4-1	TRBD2	TGCGCCAGCAGCCAAGACTTAGCGGGGAGGACGCAGTATTTT	CASSQDLAGRTQYF
TRBJ2-3	few	TRBV29-1	-	TGCAGCGTTGAATACCAAGATACGCAGTATTTT	CSVEYQDTQYF
TRBJ2-4	-	TRBV7-2	-	TGTGCCAGCAGCTTATGCCCCCCAGCCGGAGGGCAGTACTTC	CASSLCPPAGGQYF
TRBJ1-2	-	TRBV3-1	-	TGTGCCAGCAGCCTGTCAGGGATTAAACATGGAGATGGCTACACCTTC	CASSLSGIKHGDGYTF
TRBJ2-7	few	TRBV6-6	TRBD1	TGTGCCAGCAGTGGAGGGGACAGGGGAGGTTCCTACGAGCAGTACTTC	CASSGGDRGGSYEQYF
TRBJ1-2	-	TRBV21-1	-	TGTGCCAGCATCCTACGGTCTAATTGGGGCTACACCTTC	CASILRSNWGYTF
TRBJ2-7	-	TRBV27	-	TGTGCCAGCAGTTACAGGAGATCTGGAGCCTACGAGCAGTACTTC	CASSYRRSGAYEQYF
TRBJ2-5	few	TRBV11-1	-	TGTGCCAGCAGCTTGAACCCCAGGGGAGGGGAGACCCAGTACTTC	CASSLNPRGGETQYF
TRBJ2-1	-	TRBV3-1	-	TGTGCCAGCAGCCCGCAGAATAAGAATGAGCAGTTCTTC	CASSPQNKNEQFF
TRBJ2-5	-	TRBV11-2	-	TGTGCCAGCAGCTTAACGGGAGTCTTTGAGACCCAGTACTTC	CASSLTGVFETQYF
TRBJ2-7	few	TRBV6-5	-	TGTGCCAGCAGTTACCAAGCCTCCTCCTACGAGCAGTACTTC	CASSYQASSYEQYF
TRBJ2-2	-	TRBV4-1	-	TGCGCCAGCAGCCTCCACCTGAGCCAGGGCCGTAGTACCGGGGAGCTGTTTTTT	CASSLHLSQGRSTGELFF
TRBJ1-1	few	TRBV29-1	TRBD1	TGCAGCGGCGACAGGGTTCCCCAGAACACTGAAGCTTTCTTT	CSGDRVPQNTEAFF
TRBJ2-4	-	TRBV20-1	-	TGCAGTGCTAGGGGGACGGCCAAAAACATTCAGTACTTC	CSARGTAKNIQYF
TRBJ2-5	-	TRBV5-1	-	TGCGCCAGCAGCTTGGGGTGGGGAAATGAGCAGTACTTC	CASSLGWGNEQYF
TRBJ1-4	few	TRBV29-1	TRBD1	TGCAGCGTTCGACAGGGATTTTCCCCGAATGAAAAACTGTTTTTT	CSVRQGFSPNEKLFF
TRBJ1-4	-	TRBV7-9	-	TGTGCCAGCAGCTCTCACGAGGGCGCCATTGAAAAACTGTTTTTT	CASSSHEGAIEKLFF
TRBJ2-3	once	TRBV7-9	-	TGTGCCAGCAGCTCACCTAGCAGGAGGAGCACAGATACGCAGTATTTT	CASSSPSRRSTDTQYF
TRBJ2-1	-	TRBV7-2	TRBD2	TGTGCCAGCAGCTCCTCTAGCGGGGGGGCCTTCAATGAGCAGTTCTTC	CASSSSSGGAFNEQFF
TRBJ2-7	-	TRBV4-2	TRBD2	TGTGCCAGCAGCCACGTTACTAGCGGGGGGACCTACGAGCAGTACTTC	CASSHVTSGGTYEQYF
TRBJ2-7	-	TRBV29-1	TRBD1	TGCAGCACTGGGACAGGACCGAGCGAGCAGTACTTC	CSTGTGPSEQYF
TRBJ1-2	few	TRBV9	-	TGTGCCAGCAGCGTTTCAGGGGACAACTATGGCTACACCTTC	CASSVSGDNYGYTF
TRBJ2-7	few	TRBV7-9	TRBD2	TGTGCCAGCAGTTCGACTAGCGAGACAACCTACGAGCAGTACTTC	CASSSTSETTYEQYF
TRBJ2-7	-	TRBV10-3	-	TGTGCCATCAGTGATCTTTACGAGCAGTACTTC	CAISDLYEQYF